Given below is one T cell receptor (beta chain) in context. The antigen is unknown. Positive magnetic bead selection was used to isolate CD4+ and CD8+ cells; purity was checked by flow cytometry. The data are from a study of somatic mutations in cytotoxic T cells in rheumatoid arthritis. The V gene's germline CDR1 is MGHDK and CDR2 SYGVNS. CDR3 size: 11 residues. The V end lost 4 bases, the J end lost 4 bases, and 4 bases lay between the germline ends. TCRdb's copy holds only in-frame clones and misses some; the assay was immunoSEQ multiplex PCR. The sample yields more than 20,000 clones, around 76% seen once. General study findings and limits: Antigens bound by the expanded CD8+ clones were not identified. For CD8+ T-cell clonality, rheumatoid arthritis patients and age-matched healthy controls did not differ significantly.

The genes are TRBV25-1 and TRBJ1-2; D unresolved. The clonotype comes from a man aged 50 to 59 in good health. Sequenced input: CD8+ T cells sorted from blood. The CDR3 bases are TGTGCCAGCAGTGTAGCCTATGGCTACACCTTC. This gives the protein CASSVAYGYTF.